Included here is one T cell receptor (beta chain) sequence, with context. As yet, its antigen is unknown. The entry originates in a study of glioma-infiltrating T cells. TCR alpha and beta CDR3 regions were amplified from RNA using iRepertoire nested multiplex PCR. Input was roughly 85-400 ng of tissue mRNA or PBMC total RNA. TCRdb reprocessed the multiplex PCR reads with MiXCR, giving one entry per CDR3 protein. The sample has 110,000 or so distinct CDR3 sequences, under 30% seen once. The study's findings and limits: Tissue and blood shared very few CDR3 sequences. Above-expected tissue-blood divergence occurred in all gliomas, most in low-grade ones.

The CDR3 sequence is 15 residues long. V lost 8 bases to trimming and J lost 1 base, with 15 bases between them. Germline CDR1 SEHNR, CDR2 FQNEAQ (reference sequence). This receptor was identified in a human donor with low-grade glioma or glioblastoma, undergoing nonglioma brain surgery, or in good health (not recorded which). The chain couples TRBV7-9 to TRBJ1-5; D ambiguous. Sample: glioma tissue, nonneoplastic brain tissue, or PBMCs (not recorded which). CDR3 region: CASSGGFPSNQPQHF. The DNA for the CDR3 is TGTGCCAGCTCCGGCGGGTTTCCCAGCAATCAGCCCCAGCATTTT.